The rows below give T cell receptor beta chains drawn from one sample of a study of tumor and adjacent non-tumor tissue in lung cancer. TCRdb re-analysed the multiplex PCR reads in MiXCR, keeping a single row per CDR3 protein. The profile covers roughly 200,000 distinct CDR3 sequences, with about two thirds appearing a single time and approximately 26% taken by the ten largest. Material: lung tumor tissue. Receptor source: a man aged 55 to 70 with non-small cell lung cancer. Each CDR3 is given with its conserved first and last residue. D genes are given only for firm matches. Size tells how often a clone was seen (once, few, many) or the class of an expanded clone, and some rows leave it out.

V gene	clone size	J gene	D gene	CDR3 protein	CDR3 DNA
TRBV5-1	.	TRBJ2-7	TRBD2	CASSLVLTSGSPDSYDQYF	TGCGCCAGCAGCTTGGTTCTTACTAGCGGGAGTCCCGACTCCTACGATCAGTACTTC
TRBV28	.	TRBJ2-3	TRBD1	CASRGTVTGGADTQYF	TGTGCCAGCCGAGGGACCGTGACAGGGGGTGCAGATACGCAGTATTTT
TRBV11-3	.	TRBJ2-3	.	CVSSLVSGGRTDTQYF	TGTGTCAGCAGCTTAGTTTCGGGGGGCCGCACAGATACGCAGTATTTT
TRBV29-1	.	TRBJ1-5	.	CSVGHGGNQPQHF	TGCAGCGTTGGGCATGGGGGCAATCAGCCCCAGCATTTT
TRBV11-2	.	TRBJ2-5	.	CTSSSTMGGPKVTQHF	TGTACCAGCAGCTCCACAATGGGGGGGCCAAAGGTGACCCAGCACTTC
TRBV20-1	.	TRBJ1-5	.	CSAVGVPNQPQHF	TGCAGTGCCGTCGGGGTGCCGAATCAGCCCCAGCATTTT
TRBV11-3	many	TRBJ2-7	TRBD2	CASSSGLAPYEQYF	TGTGCCAGCAGCTCGGGACTAGCCCCCTACGAGCAGTACTTC
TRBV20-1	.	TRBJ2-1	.	CSAEHPSSYNEQFF	TGCAGTGCTGAACATCCCAGCTCCTACAATGAGCAGTTCTTC
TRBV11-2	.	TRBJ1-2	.	CASSLIMGYYYGYTF	TGTGCCAGCAGCTTAATAATGGGGTATTATTATGGCTACACCTTC
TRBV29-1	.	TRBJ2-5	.	CSVGLQGPTQYF	TGCAGCGTGGGGTTACAGGGACCGACCCAGTACTTC
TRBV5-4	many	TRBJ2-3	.	CASSWRGRGRTDTQYF	TGTGCCAGCAGCTGGAGGGGGAGGGGTCGCACAGATACGCAGTATTTT
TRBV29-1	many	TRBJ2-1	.	CSGGATYNEQFF	TGCAGCGGGGGCGCCACCTACAATGAGCAGTTCTTC
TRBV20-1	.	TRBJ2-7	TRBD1	CSAIPATGGDYEQYF	TGCAGTGCTATACCGGCCACAGGGGGTGACTACGAGCAGTACTTC
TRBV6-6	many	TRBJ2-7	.	CASSYSSQTQNYEQYF	TGTGCCAGCAGTTACTCGTCCCAGACACAGAACTACGAGCAGTACTTC
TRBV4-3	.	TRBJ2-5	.	CASSPLALQETQYF	TGCGCCAGCAGCCCCCTAGCGCTCCAAGAGACCCAGTACTTC
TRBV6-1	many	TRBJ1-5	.	CASSEDRYSNQPQHF	TGTGCCAGCAGTGAAGACAGATATAGCAATCAGCCCCAGCATTTT
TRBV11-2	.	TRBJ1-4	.	CASSLGQGTRRLFF	TGTGCCAGCAGCTTAGGGCAGGGCACCCGTAGACTCTTTTTT
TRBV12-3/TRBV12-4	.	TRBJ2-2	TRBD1	CAIRQGSRTGELFF	TGTGCCATCAGACAGGGGTCAAGAACCGGGGAGCTGTTTTTT
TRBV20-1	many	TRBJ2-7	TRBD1	CSANRQGISYEQYF	TGCAGTGCAAACCGACAGGGAATCTCCTACGAGCAGTACTTC
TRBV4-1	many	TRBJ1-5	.	CASSPSFSNQPQHF	TGCGCCAGCAGCCCCTCGTTTAGCAATCAGCCCCAGCATTTT
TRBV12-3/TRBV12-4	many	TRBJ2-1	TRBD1	CASSPGQTYNEQFF	TGTGCCAGCAGCCCGGGACAGACCTACAATGAGCAGTTCTTC
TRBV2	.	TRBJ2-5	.	CASRPPVGRRQETQYF	TGTGCCAGCAGACCCCCGGTGGGCAGAAGACAAGAGACCCAGTACTTC
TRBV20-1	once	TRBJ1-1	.	CSATASGTSVGTEAFF	TGCAGTGCTACCGCATCGGGCACGTCTGTGGGCACTGAAGCTTTCTTT
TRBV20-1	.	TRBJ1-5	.	CNASNAGGGPNQAQHF	TGCAATGCTAGTAATGCGGGTGGGGGGCCCAATCAGGCCCAGCATTTT
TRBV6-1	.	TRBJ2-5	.	CASRGVSQETQYF	TGTGCCAGCCGTGGGGTCTCGCAAGAGACCCAGTACTTC
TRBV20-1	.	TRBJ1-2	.	CSARVRTTVEYGYTF	TGCAGTGCTAGAGTTCGGACGACGGTGGAGTATGGCTACACCTTC
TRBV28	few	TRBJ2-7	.	CASRLGPYEQYF	TGTGCCAGCAGACTAGGGCCCTACGAGCAGTACTTC
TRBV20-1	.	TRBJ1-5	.	CSDRTADGKRQPQHF	TGCAGTGATAGGACGGCAGATGGTAAACGTCAGCCCCAGCATTTT
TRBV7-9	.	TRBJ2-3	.	CVGSRGGGTDTKYF	TGTGTCGGCAGCCGAGGGGGAGGCACGGATACGAAGTATTTT
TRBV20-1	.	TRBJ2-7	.	CSARPATVGGYEQYF	TGCAGTGCTAGACCGGCCACAGTGGGTGGCTACGAGCAGTATTTC